This T cell receptor (beta chain) was recovered during a study of blood T cell repertoires in COVID-19. Sequencing was performed with immunoSEQ multiplex PCR; in TCRdb, only in-frame clones are kept and a portion is missing. The sample consists of approximately 190,000 clones, 84% of them appearing once. Sequencing was done on a sample of peripheral blood. The TCR comes from a man between 25 and 39 years old with active or convalescent COVID-19.

CDR3 sequence reads: CASSYPRGSSYNEQFF. DNA of the CDR3: TGTGCCAGCAGTTACCCCCGGGGGTCCTCCTACAATGAGCAGTTCTTC. J is TRBJ2-1 and V is TRBV6-6; weak D call: TRBD2 (6 bases). V shed 2 bases and J shed 0 bases, with 11 bases lying between them. This CDR3 region has 16 residues. CDR1 is MNHNY and CDR2 is SVGAGI in the germline V gene (reference sequence).